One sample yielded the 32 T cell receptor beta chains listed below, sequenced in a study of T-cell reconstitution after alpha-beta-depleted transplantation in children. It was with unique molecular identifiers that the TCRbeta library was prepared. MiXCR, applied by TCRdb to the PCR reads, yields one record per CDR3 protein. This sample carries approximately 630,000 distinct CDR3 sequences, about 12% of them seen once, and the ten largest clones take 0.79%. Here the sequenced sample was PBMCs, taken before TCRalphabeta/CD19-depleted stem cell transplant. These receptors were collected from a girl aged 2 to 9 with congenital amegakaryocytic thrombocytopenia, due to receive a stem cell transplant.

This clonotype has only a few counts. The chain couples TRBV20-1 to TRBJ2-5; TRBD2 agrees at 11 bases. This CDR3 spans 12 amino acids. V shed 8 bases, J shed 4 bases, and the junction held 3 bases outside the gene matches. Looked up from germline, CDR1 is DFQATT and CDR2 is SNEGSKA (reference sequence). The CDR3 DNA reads TGCAGTAGTAGCGGGAGGGGAGAGACCCAGTACTTC. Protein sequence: CSSSGRGETQYF.

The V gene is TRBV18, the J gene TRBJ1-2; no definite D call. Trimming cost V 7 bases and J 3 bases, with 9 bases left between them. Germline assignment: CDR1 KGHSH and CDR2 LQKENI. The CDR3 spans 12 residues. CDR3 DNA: TGTGCCAGCTTCGGTGCCGACTATGGCTACACCTTC. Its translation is CASFGADYGYTF.

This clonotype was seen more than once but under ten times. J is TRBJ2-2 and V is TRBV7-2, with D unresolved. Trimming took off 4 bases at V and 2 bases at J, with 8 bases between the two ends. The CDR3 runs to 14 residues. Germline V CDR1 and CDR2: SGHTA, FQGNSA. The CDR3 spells CASSYDVNTGELFF. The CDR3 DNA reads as TGTGCCAGCAGCTACGACGTTAACACCGGGGAGCTGTTTTTT.

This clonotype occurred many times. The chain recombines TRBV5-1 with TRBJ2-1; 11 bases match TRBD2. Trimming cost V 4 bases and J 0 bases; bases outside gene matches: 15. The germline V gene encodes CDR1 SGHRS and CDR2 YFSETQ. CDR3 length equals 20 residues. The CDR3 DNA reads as TGCGCCAGCAGCCCGCAAGGACTAGCGGGCCGATCAAGCTCCTACAATGAGCAGTTCTTC. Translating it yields CASSPQGLAGRSSSYNEQFF.

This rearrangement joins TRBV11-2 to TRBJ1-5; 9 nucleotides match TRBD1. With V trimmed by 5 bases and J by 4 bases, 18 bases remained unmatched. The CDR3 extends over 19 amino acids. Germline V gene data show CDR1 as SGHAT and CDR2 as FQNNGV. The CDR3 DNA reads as TGTGCCAGCAGCCCACGCACAGGGGGCCATAGGGCCTCTAATCAGCCCCAGCATTTT. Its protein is CASSPRTGGHRASNQPQHF.

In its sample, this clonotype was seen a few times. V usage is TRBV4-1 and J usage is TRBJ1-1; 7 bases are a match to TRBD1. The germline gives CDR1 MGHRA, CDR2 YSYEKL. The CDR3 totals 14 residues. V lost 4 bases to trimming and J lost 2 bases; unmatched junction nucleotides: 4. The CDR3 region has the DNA TGCGCCAGCAGCCCTTGGGACAGCAACACTGAAGCTTTCTTT. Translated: CASSPWDSNTEAFF.

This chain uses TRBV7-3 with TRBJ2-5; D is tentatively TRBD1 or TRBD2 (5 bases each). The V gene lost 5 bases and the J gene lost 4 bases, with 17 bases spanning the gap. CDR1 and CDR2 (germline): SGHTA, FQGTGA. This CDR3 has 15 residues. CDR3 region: CASSRGRESLETQYF. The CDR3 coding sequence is TGTGCCAGCAGCCGGGGACGCGAGTCTCTAGAGACCCAGTACTTC. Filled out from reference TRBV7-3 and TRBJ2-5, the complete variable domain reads GAGVSQTPSNKVTEKGKYVELRCDPISGHTALYWYRQSLGQGPEFLIYFQGTGAADDSGLPNDRFFAVRPEGSVSTLKIQRTERGDSAVYLCASSRGRESLETQYFGPGTRLLVL.

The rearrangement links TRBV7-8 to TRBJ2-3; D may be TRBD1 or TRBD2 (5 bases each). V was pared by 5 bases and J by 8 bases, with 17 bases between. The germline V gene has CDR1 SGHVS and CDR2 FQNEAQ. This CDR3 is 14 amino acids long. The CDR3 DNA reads TGTGCCAGCAGCAAGGGACCGGACCTCGGTACGCAGTATTTT. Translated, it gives CASSKGPDLGTQYF.

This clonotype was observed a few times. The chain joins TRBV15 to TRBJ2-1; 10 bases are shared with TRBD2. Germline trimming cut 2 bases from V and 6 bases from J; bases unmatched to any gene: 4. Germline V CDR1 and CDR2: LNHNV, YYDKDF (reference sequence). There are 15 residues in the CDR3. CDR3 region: CATSRKLAGVNEQFF. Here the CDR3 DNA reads TGTGCCACCAGCAGAAAGCTAGCGGGAGTCAATGAGCAGTTCTTC.

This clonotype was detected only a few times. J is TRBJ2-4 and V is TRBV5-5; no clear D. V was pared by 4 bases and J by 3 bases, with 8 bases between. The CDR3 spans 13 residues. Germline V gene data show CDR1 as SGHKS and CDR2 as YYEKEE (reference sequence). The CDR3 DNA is TGTGCCAGCAGCCACAACCTCAAAAACATTCAGTACTTC. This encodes CASSHNLKNIQYF.

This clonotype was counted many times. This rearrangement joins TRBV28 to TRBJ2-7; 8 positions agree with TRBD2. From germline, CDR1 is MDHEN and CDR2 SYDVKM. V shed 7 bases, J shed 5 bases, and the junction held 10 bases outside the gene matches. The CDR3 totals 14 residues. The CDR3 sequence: CASMSGTSRHEQYF. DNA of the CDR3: TGTGCCAGCATGAGCGGGACTAGTCGTCACGAGCAGTACTTC.

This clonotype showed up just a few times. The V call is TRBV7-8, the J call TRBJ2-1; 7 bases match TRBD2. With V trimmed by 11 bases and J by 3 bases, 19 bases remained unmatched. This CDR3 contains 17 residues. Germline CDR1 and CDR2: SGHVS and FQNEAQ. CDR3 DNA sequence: TGTGCCTCCACCTCCCCGCGGGAGAGAGTCATCTACAATGAGCAGTTCTTC. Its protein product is CASTSPRERVIYNEQFF.

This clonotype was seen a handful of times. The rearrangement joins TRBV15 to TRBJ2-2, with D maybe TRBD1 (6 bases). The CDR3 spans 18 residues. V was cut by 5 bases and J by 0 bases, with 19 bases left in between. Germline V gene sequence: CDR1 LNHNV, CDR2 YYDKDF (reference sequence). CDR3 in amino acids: CATSPRYNDRPNTGELFF. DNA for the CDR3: TGTGCCACCAGCCCACGATATAATGACAGGCCGAACACCGGGGAGCTGTTTTTT.

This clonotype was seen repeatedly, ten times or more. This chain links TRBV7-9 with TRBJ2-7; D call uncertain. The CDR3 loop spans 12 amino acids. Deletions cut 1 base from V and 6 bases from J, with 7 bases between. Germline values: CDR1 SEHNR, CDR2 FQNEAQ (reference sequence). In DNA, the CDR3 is TGTGCCAGCAGCTTAGGAGACCTCGAGCAGTACTTC. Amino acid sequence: CASSLGDLEQYF. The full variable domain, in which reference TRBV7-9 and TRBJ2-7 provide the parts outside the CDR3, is DTGVSQNPRHKITKRGQNVTFRCDPISEHNRLYWYRQTLGQGPEFLTYFQNEAQLEKSRLLSDRFSAERPKGSFSTLEIQRTEQGDSAMYLCASSLGDLEQYFGPGTRLTVT.

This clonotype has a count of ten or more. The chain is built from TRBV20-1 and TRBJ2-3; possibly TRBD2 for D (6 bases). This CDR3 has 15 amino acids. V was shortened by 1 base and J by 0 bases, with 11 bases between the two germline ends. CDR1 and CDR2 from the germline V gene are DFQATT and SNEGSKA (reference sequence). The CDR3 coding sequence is TGCAGTGCTAGAGTGGGAGGATGGAGCACAGATACGCAGTATTTT. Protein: CSARVGGWSTDTQYF.

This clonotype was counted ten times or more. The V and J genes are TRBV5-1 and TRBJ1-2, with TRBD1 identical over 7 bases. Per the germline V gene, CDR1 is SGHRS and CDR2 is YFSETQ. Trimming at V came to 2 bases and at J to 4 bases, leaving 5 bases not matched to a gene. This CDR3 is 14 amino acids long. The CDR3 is CASSFLDRTYGYTF. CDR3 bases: TGCGCCAGCAGCTTTCTGGACAGGACCTATGGCTACACCTTC.

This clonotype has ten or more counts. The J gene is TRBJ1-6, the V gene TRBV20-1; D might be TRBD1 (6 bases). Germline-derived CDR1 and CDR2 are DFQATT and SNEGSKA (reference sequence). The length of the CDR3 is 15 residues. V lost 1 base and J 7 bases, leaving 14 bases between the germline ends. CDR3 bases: TGCAGTGCTAGAGTAACCTCAGGGGAAAATTCACCCCTCCACTTT. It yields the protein CSARVTSGENSPLHF.

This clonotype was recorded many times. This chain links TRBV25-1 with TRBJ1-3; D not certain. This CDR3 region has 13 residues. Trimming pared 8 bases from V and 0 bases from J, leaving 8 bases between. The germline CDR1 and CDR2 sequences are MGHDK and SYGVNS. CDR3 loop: CASGLSSGNTIYF. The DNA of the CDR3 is TGTGCCAGCGGACTGAGCTCTGGAAACACCATATATTTT.

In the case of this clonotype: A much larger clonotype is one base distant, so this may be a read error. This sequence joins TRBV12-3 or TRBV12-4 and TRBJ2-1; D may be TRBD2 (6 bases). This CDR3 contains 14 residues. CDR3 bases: TGTGCCAGCATGGCGCGACTAGTGAGCAATGAGCAGCTCTTC. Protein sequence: CASMARLVSNEQLF.

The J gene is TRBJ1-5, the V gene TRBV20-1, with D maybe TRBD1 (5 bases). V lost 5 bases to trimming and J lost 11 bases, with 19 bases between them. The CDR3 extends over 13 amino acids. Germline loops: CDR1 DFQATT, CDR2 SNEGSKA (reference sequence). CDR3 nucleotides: TGCAGTGCTCCTAGGGGAGCTGGGGAAGCCCAGCATTTT. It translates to CSAPRGAGEAQHF.

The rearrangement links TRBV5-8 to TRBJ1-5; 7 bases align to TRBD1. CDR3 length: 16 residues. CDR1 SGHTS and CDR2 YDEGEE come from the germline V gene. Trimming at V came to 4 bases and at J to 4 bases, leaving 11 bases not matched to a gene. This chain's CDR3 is CASSRIIDRDNQPQHF. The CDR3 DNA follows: TGTGCCAGCAGCCGAATCATTGACAGGGATAATCAGCCCCAGCATTTT. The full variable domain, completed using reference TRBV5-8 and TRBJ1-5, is EAGVTQSPTHLIKTRGQQATLRCSPISGHTSVYWYQQALGLGLQFLLWYDEGEERNRGNFPPRFSGRQFPNYSSELNVNALELEDSALYLCASSRIIDRDNQPQHFGDGTRLSIL.

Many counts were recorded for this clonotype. CDR3 protein: CASSPTGELAEQYF. CDR3 sequence (DNA): TGTGCCAGCAGTCCAACCGGGGAGCTTGCTGAGCAGTACTTC. The chain uses TRBV12-3 or TRBV12-4 and TRBJ2-7, with D possibly matching TRBD2 (5 bases). V was cut by 5 bases and J by 7 bases, with 18 bases left in between. The CDR3 has 14 residues.

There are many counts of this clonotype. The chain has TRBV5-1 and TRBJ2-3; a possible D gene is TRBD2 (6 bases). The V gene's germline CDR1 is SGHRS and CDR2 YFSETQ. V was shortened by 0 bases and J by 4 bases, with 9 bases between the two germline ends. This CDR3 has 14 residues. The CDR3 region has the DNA TGCGCCAGCAGCTTGGAACCGGGGGCAGATACGCAGTATTTT. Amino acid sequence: CASSLEPGADTQYF.

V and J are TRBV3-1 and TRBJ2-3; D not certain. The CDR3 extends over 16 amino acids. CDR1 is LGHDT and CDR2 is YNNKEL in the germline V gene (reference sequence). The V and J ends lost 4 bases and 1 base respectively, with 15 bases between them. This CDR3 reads CASSPLLRAGTDTQYF. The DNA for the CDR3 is TGTGCCAGCAGCCCCCTCTTAAGGGCGGGCACAGATACGCAGTATTTT.

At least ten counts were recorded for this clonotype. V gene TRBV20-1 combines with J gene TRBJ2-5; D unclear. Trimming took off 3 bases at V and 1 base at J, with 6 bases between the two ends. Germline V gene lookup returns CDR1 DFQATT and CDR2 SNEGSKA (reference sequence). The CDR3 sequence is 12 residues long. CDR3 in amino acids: CSASPGQETQYF. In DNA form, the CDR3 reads TGCAGTGCTAGCCCGGGCCAAGAGACCCAGTACTTC.

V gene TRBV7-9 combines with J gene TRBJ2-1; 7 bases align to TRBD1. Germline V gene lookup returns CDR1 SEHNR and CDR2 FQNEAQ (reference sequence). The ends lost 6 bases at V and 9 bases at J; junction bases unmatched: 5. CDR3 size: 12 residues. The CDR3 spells CASRVGGTEQFF. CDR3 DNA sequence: TGTGCCAGCAGAGTAGGGGGCACTGAGCAGTTCTTC.

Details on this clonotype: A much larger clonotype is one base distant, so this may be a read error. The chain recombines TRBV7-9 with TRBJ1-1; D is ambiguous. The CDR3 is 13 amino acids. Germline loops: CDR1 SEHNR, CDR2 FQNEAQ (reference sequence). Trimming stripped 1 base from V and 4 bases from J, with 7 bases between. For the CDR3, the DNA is TGTGCCAGCAGCTTAGACAAGAGCACTGAAGCTTTCTTT. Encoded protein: CASSLDKSTEAFF.

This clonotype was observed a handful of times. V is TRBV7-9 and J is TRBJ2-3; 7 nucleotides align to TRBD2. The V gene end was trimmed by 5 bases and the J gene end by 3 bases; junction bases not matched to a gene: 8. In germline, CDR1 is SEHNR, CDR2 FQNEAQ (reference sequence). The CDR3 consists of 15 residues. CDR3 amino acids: CASSPPRRETDTQYF. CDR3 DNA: TGTGCCAGCAGCCCCCCTAGGCGGGAGACAGATACGCAGTATTTT.

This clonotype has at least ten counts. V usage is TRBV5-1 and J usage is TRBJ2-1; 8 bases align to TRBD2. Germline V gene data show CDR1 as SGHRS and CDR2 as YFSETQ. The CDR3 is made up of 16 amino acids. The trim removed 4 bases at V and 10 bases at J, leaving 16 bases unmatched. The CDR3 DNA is TGCGCCAGCAGCGGGTATAGCGGGATCGGCGTTTCGGAGCAGTTCTTC. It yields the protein CASSGYSGIGVSEQFF.

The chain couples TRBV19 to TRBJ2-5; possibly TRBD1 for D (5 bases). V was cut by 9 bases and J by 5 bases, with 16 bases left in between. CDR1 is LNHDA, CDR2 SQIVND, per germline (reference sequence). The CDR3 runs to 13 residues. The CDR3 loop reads CASRARLGETQYF. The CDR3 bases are TGTGCCAGCAGGGCGAGGCTTGGGGAGACCCAGTACTTC.

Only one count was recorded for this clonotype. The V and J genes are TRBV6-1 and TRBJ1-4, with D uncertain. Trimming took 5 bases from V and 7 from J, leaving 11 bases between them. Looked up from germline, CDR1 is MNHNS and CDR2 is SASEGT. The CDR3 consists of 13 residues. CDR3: CASSPRQVEKLFF. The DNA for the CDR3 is TGTGCCAGCAGTCCCCGACAAGTTGAAAAACTGTTTTTT.

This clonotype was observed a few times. The CDR3 DNA is TGTGCCAGCAGCCCGGGACGGTCCGCAGATACGCAGTATTTT. It yields the protein CASSPGRSADTQYF. The V gene is TRBV28, the J gene TRBJ2-3; the D call may be TRBD1 or TRBD2 (5 bases each). The V gene's germline CDR1 is MDHEN and CDR2 SYDVKM. There are 14 residues in the CDR3. Trimming left V 6 bases short and J 4 bases short, with 14 bases between. The variable domain in full, with the rest retrieved from reference TRBV28 and TRBJ2-3, is DVKVTQSSRYLVKRTGEKVFLECVQDMDHENMFWYRQDPGLGLRLIYFSYDVKMKEKGDIPEGYSVSREKKERFSLILESASTNQTSMYLCASSPGRSADTQYFGPGTRLTVL.